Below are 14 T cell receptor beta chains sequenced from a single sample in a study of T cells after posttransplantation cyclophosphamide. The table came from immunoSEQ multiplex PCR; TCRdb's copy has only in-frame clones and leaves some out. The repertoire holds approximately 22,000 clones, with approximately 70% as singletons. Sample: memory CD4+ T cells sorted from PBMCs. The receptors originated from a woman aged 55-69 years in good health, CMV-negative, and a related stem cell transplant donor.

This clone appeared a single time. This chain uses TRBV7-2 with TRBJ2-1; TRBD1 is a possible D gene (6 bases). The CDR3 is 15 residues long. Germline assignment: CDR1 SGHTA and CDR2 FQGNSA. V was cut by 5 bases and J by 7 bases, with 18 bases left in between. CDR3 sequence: CASSPTGPGWNEQFF. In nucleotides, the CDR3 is TGTGCCAGCAGCCCAACAGGGCCAGGGTGGAATGAGCAGTTCTTC.

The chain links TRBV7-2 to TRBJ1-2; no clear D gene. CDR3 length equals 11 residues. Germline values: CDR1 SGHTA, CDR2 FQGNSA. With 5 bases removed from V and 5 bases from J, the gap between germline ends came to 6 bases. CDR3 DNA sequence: TGTGCCAGCAGCCCCGGGTATGGCTACACCTTC. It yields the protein CASSPGYGYTF.

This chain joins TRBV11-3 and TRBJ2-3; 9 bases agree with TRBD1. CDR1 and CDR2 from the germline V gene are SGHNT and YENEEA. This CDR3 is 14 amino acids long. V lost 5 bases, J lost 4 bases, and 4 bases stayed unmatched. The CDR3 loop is CASSDRDRADTQYF. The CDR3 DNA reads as TGTGCCAGCAGCGACCGGGACAGGGCAGATACGCAGTATTTT.

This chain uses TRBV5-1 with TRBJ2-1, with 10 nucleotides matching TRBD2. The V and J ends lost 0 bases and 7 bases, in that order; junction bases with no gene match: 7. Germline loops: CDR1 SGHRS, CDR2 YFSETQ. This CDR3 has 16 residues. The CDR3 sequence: CASSLGGSGGANEQFF. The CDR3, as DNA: TGCGCCAGCAGCTTGGGAGGAAGCGGGGGGGCGAATGAGCAGTTCTTC.

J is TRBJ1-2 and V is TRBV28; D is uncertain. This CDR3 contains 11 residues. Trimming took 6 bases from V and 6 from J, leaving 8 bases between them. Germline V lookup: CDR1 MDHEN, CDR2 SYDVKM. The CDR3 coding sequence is TGTGCCAGCAGAGATGGGCATGGCTACACCTTC. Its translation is CASRDGHGYTF.

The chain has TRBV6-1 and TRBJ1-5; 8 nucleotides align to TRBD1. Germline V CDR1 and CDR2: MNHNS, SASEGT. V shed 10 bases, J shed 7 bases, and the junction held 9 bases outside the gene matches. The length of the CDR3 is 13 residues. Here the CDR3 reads CATTRTGLQPQHF. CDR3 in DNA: TGTGCCACTACGAGGACAGGGTTGCAGCCCCAGCATTTT.

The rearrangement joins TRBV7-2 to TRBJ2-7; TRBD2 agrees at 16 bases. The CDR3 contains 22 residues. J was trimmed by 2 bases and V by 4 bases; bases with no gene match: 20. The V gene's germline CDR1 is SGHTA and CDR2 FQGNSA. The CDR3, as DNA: TGTGCCAGCAGCTCAGCCTTCTTCTTCGGGACTAGCGGGGGGGCTTCCCCCTACGAGCAGTACTTC. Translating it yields CASSSAFFFGTSGGASPYEQYF.

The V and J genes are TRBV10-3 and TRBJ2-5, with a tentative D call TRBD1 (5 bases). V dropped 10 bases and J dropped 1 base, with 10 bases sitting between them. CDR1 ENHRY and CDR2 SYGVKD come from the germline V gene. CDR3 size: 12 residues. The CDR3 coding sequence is TGTGCCACCCGACAGAGCCAAGAGACCCAGTACTTC. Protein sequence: CATRQSQETQYF.

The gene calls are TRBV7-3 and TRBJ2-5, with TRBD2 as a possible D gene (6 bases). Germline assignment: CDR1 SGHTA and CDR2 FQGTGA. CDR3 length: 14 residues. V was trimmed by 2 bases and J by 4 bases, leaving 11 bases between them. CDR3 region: CASSLGGGRETQYF. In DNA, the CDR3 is TGTGCCAGCAGCTTAGGGGGAGGTCGAGAGACCCAGTACTTC. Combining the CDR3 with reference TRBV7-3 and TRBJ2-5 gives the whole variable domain GAGVSQTPSNKVTEKGKYVELRCDPISGHTALYWYRQSLGQGPEFLIYFQGTGAADDSGLPNDRFFAVRPEGSVSTLKIQRTERGDSAVYLCASSLGGGRETQYFGPGTRLLVL.

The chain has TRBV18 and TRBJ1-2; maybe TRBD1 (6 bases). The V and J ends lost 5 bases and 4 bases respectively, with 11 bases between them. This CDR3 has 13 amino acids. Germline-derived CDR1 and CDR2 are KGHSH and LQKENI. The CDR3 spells CASSEDRPYGYTF. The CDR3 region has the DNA TGTGCCAGCTCAGAAGACAGGCCCTATGGCTACACCTTC. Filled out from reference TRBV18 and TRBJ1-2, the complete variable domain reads NAGVMQNPRHLVRRRGQEARLRCSPMKGHSHVYWYRQLPEEGLKFMVYLQKENIIDESGMPKERFSAEFPKEGPSILRIQQVVRGDSAAYFCASSEDRPYGYTFGSGTRLTVV.

Here the CDR3 reads CASSQLGGVGGPTDTQYF. The CDR3 DNA reads TGTGCCAGTAGTCAACTAGGGGGGGTAGGGGGACCCACAGATACGCAGTATTTT. The chain employs TRBV19 and TRBJ2-3, with D perhaps TRBD2 (7 bases). With 5 bases removed from V and 2 bases from J, the gap between germline ends came to 23 bases. CDR3 length: 18 residues. Germline loops: CDR1 LNHDA, CDR2 SQIVND (reference sequence). The variable domain in full, with the rest retrieved from reference TRBV19 and TRBJ2-3, is DGGITQSPKYLFRKEGQNVTLSCEQNLNHDAMYWYRQDPGQGLRLIYYSQIVNDFQKGDIAEGYSVSREKKESFPLTVTSAQKNPTAFYLCASSQLGGVGGPTDTQYFGPGTRLTVL.

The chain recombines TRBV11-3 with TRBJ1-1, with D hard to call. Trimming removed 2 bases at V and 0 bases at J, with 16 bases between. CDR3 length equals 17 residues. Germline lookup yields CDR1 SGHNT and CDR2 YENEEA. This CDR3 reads CASSLPPLPYLNTEAFF. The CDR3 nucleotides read TGTGCCAGCAGCTTACCCCCACTACCCTACCTGAACACTGAAGCTTTCTTT.

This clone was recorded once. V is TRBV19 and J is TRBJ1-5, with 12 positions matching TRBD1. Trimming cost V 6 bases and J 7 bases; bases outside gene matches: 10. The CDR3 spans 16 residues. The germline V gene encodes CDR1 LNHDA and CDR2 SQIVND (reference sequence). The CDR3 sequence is CASSRPGTGGYQPQHF. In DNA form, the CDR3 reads TGTGCCAGTAGCAGACCCGGGACAGGGGGCTACCAGCCCCAGCATTTT.

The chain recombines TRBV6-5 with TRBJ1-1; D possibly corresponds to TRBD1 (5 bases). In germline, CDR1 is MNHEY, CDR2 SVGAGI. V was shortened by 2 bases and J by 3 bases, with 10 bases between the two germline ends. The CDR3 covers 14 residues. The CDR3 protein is CASSYVGGYTEAFF. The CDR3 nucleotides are TGTGCCAGCAGTTACGTGGGGGGATACACTGAAGCTTTCTTT.